One and the same sample provided the 9 T cell receptor beta chains below, sequenced in a study of T cell responses to AZD1222 COVID-19 vaccine. TCRdb's copy holds only in-frame clones and misses some; the assay was immunoSEQ multiplex PCR. Of around 77,000 clones listed, roughly 88% are singletons. Specimen: peripheral blood, collected on day 0 of AZD1222 vaccination. The receptors originated from an adult in good health.

This clone was detected only once. V gene TRBV28 combines with J gene TRBJ1-4; the D gene is possibly TRBD1 (6 bases). The length of the CDR3 is 15 residues. Germline loops: CDR1 MDHEN, CDR2 SYDVKM. V lost 6 bases to trimming and J lost 7 bases, with 18 bases between them. The DNA of the CDR3 is TGTGCCAGCAGACGAACCGGGACACTCGTTGAAAAACTGTTTTTT. Its translation: CASRRTGTLVEKLFF.

The rearrangement links TRBV6-5 to TRBJ2-7; D is possibly TRBD1 (6 bases). Per the germline V gene, CDR1 is MNHEY and CDR2 is SVGAGI. The length of the CDR3 is 14 residues. With 0 bases removed from V and 5 bases from J, the gap between germline ends came to 11 bases. The CDR3 coding sequence is TGTGCCAGCAGTTACTCCAGGGGCGGACACGAGCAGTACTTC. It yields the protein CASSYSRGGHEQYF.

The chain is built from TRBV28 and TRBJ1-2; 7 nucleotides agree with TRBD1. The CDR3 is 14 amino acids. The V gene's germline CDR1 is MDHEN and CDR2 SYDVKM. The V and J ends lost 6 bases and 5 bases, in that order; junction bases with no gene match: 9. Here the CDR3 DNA reads TGTGCCAGCAGCCAATTCACAGGGGAATATGGCTACACCTTC. Its protein product is CASSQFTGEYGYTF.

The chain links TRBV7-2 to TRBJ2-1; 7 nucleotides line up with TRBD2. V was pared by 4 bases and J by 6 bases, with 6 bases of the junction left unmatched. The CDR3 spans 14 residues. The germline CDR1 and CDR2 sequences are SGHTA and FQGNSA. CDR3 amino acids: CASSSERGPNEQFF. CDR3 DNA: TGTGCCAGCAGCTCCGAGCGGGGACCCAATGAGCAGTTCTTC. The variable domain in full, completed from reference TRBV7-2 and TRBJ2-1, reads GAGVSQSPSNKVTEKGKDVELRCDPISGHTALYWYRQSLGQGLEFLIYFQGNSAPDKSGLPSDRFSAERTGGSVSTLTIQRTQQEDSAVYLCASSSERGPNEQFFGPGTRLTVL.

The V call is TRBV28, the J call TRBJ1-1; TRBD1 matches at 9 bases. The length of the CDR3 is 13 residues. CDR1 and CDR2 (germline): MDHEN, SYDVKM. J was trimmed by 11 bases and V by 6 bases; bases with no gene match: 10. CDR3 nucleotides: TGTGCCAGCAGATCCACGGGACAGGGATATGCTTTCTTT. It translates to CASRSTGQGYAFF.

The chain is built from TRBV19 and TRBJ1-5; 7 nucleotides line up with TRBD1. The CDR3 is 13 residues long. Trimming removed 10 bases from V and 4 bases from J; junction bases left unmatched: 7. Germline loops: CDR1 LNHDA, CDR2 SQIVND (reference sequence). CDR3 in DNA: TGTGCCACCACCGACAGGGATAATCAGCCCCAGCATTTT. Translation gives CATTDRDNQPQHF.

The CDR3 DNA is TGTGCCAGCAGCTTCCCTACTAGCGGGAGGGCCAGCGCCAATGAGCAGTTCTTC. It encodes CASSFPTSGRASANEQFF. The chain is built from TRBV7-8 and TRBJ2-1; the match to TRBD2 covers 13 bases. The CDR3 contains 18 residues. Germline CDR1 reads SGHVS; CDR2 reads FQNEAQ. V shed 3 bases and J 6 bases; nucleotides not matched to a gene: 11.

V is TRBV19 and J is TRBJ1-5, with 7 positions matching TRBD1. CDR3 size: 15 residues. CDR1 is LNHDA and CDR2 is SQIVND in the germline V gene (reference sequence). The V gene end was trimmed by 9 bases and the J gene end by 0 bases; junction bases not matched to a gene: 8. The chain's CDR3 is CASLGQAYSNQPQHF. The CDR3 region has the DNA TGTGCCAGCCTAGGACAGGCGTATAGCAATCAGCCCCAGCATTTT.

This clone was seen a handful of times. This chain uses TRBV11-2 with TRBJ2-3; D not certain. This CDR3 spans 15 amino acids. V was trimmed by 4 bases and J by 3 bases, leaving 14 bases between them. The germline CDR1 and CDR2 sequences are SGHAT and FQNNGV. The chain's CDR3 is CASSSLVVGTDTQYF. As DNA, the CDR3 is TGTGCCAGCAGCTCTTTGGTGGTCGGGACAGATACGCAGTATTTT. The complete variable domain, with remaining parts taken from reference TRBV11-2 and TRBJ2-3, reads EAGVAQSPRYKIIEKRQSVAFWCNPISGHATLYWYQQILGQGPKLLIQFQNNGVVDDSQLPKDRFSAERLKGVDSTLKIQPAKLEDSAVYLCASSSLVVGTDTQYFGPGTRLTVL.